This is a list of T cell receptor beta chains from one sample in a study of blood T cell repertoires in COVID-19. Measured with immunoSEQ multiplex PCR; TCRdb has only the in-frame clones, and not every one. The sample holds fewer than 400,000 clones, under 90% seen once. Sequenced input: peripheral blood. The receptors come from a woman aged 25 to 39 with COVID-19, enrolled during active disease. Both conserved end residues are part of each CDR3. The D gene is left open where the match is weak. Clone size is not always given. Where it is, it says once, few, many or a class for expanded clones.

TRBJ2-5	NA	TRBV5-1	NA	CASSPDPPGGETQYF	TGCGCCAGCAGCCCTGACCCCCCAGGCGGGGAGACCCAGTACTTC
TRBJ2-3	NA	TRBV7-9	NA	CASSSRVTPGQTFTDTQYF	TGTGCCAGCAGCTCTAGAGTCACTCCGGGACAAACTTTCACAGATACGCAGTATTTT
TRBJ2-5	NA	TRBV10-3	NA	CAIKGDNEETQYF	TGTGCCATCAAGGGGGACAACGAAGAGACCCAGTACTTC
TRBJ1-2	NA	TRBV2	NA	CASIPRPGDYGYTF	TGTGCCAGCATTCCCCGGCCGGGGGACTATGGCTACACCTTC
TRBJ2-5	TRBD2	TRBV18	NA	CASSRMPGLAGIGETQYF	TGTGCCAGCTCACGAATGCCGGGACTAGCGGGGATAGGCGAGACCCAGTACTTC
TRBJ2-5	NA	TRBV10-3	NA	CAISEPTEQEGETQYF	TGTGCCATCAGTGAGCCAACAGAACAGGAAGGAGAGACCCAGTACTTC
TRBJ2-5	TRBD2	TRBV11-2	few	CASSLAAGEETQYF	TGTGCCAGCAGCTTAGCCGCGGGGGAAGAGACCCAGTACTTC
TRBJ2-5	NA	TRBV11-1	NA	CASSLGTRETQYF	TGTGCCAGCAGCTTAGGGACACGAGAGACCCAGTACTTC
TRBJ2-1	NA	TRBV19	NA	CASKEAGPDHNEQFF	TGTGCCAGTAAGGAGGCAGGACCCGATCACAATGAGCAGTTCTTC
TRBJ1-5	TRBD1	TRBV2	few	CASSARTGGAEQPQHF	TGTGCCAGCAGCGCCCGTACAGGGGGCGCAGAGCAGCCCCAGCATTTT
TRBJ2-1	NA	TRBV9	NA	CASSADNEQFF	TGTGCCAGCAGCGCAGACAATGAGCAGTTCTTC
TRBJ2-7	TRBD2	TRBV5-1	NA	CASSVTSGDYYEQYF	TGCGCCAGCTCCGTAACTAGCGGGGATTACTACGAGCAGTACTTC
TRBJ1-5	NA	TRBV2	NA	CASSEAPGLSNQPQHF	TGTGCCAGCAGTGAAGCGCCAGGGTTAAGCAATCAGCCCCAGCATTTT
TRBJ2-1	NA	TRBV27	NA	CASSLSFSYNEQFF	TGTGCCAGCAGTTTATCGTTTTCGTACAATGAGCAGTTCTTC
TRBJ2-3	TRBD2	TRBV6-6	NA	CASRGTSATDTQYF	TGTGCCAGCAGGGGGACTAGCGCGACAGATACGCAGTATTTT
TRBJ1-4	TRBD1	TRBV14	NA	CASSQNRGGNEKLFF	TGTGCCAGCAGCCAGAACAGGGGGGGTAATGAAAAACTGTTTTTT
TRBJ2-5	TRBD2	TRBV24-1	NA	CATSDLGVEAGQETQYF	TGTGCCACCAGTGATTTAGGAGTCGAAGCGGGGCAAGAGACCCAGTACTTC
TRBJ1-1	NA	TRBV30	once	CAWGAGNTEAFF	TGTGCCTGGGGCGCGGGGAACACTGAAGCTTTCTTT
TRBJ1-3	TRBD1	TRBV9	NA	CASSVSGTDGPRNTIYF	TGTGCCAGCAGCGTCTCCGGGACAGACGGACCCCGAAACACCATATATTTT
TRBJ1-2	TRBD1	TRBV24-1	NA	CATSDWGQSSGYTF	TGTGCCACCAGTGACTGGGGACAGTCCAGCGGCTACACCTTC
TRBJ1-2	NA	TRBV4-1	NA	CASSLLPQQSAYGYTF	TGCGCCAGCAGCCTTCTCCCCCAACAGTCAGCTTATGGCTACACCTTC
TRBJ2-2	NA	TRBV5-1	NA	CASSLVWPRNTGELFF	TGCGCCAGCAGCTTGGTATGGCCCCGAAACACCGGGGAGCTGTTTTTT
TRBJ2-5	TRBD1	TRBV6-5	NA	CASRRQGYGETQYF	TGTGCCAGCAGACGACAGGGATATGGAGAGACCCAGTACTTC
TRBJ2-3	TRBD2	TRBV7-9	few	CASSPGLAAQYF	TGTGCCAGCAGCCCCGGACTAGCGGCCCAGTATTTT
TRBJ2-1	TRBD2	TRBV18	NA	CASSPVTSGYNEQFF	TGTGCCAGCTCACCAGTGACTAGCGGCTACAATGAGCAGTTCTTC
TRBJ2-3	TRBD2	TRBV28	NA	CASSPHSGGAADTQYF	TGTGCCAGCAGTCCCCATAGCGGGGGGGCGGCAGATACGCAGTATTTT
TRBJ1-1	NA	TRBV27	NA	CASGPFFPRRSGLTEAFF	TGTGCCAGCGGCCCTTTTTTTCCCCGCCGATCAGGGCTCACTGAAGCTTTCTTT
TRBJ2-4	NA	TRBV3-1/TRBV3-2	NA	CASSQDSTRGPKNIQYF	TGTGCCAGCAGCCAAGATTCAACACGGGGTCCCAAAAACATTCAGTACTTC
TRBJ1-1	NA	TRBV2	NA	CASSRGENTEAFF	TGTGCCAGCAGTCGGGGGGAAAACACTGAAGCTTTCTTT
TRBJ1-5	TRBD1	TRBV7-2	NA	CASSLAAGGHQPQHF	TGTGCCAGCAGCTTAGCGGCAGGGGGACATCAGCCCCAGCATTTT
TRBJ2-7	NA	TRBV3-1/TRBV3-2	NA	CASSHIYEQYF	TGTGCCAGCAGTCACATCTACGAGCAGTACTTC
TRBJ2-3	TRBD1	TRBV6-5	once	CATGQGGADTQYF	TGTGCCACTGGACAGGGGGGCGCAGATACGCAGTATTTT
TRBJ1-2	NA	TRBV15	NA	CATSPTGREAYGYTF	TGTGCCACCAGCCCAACAGGGAGGGAGGCCTATGGCTACACCTTC
TRBJ1-1	NA	TRBV6-5	NA	CASSWDTNTEAFF	TGTGCCAGCAGCTGGGACACGAACACTGAAGCTTTCTTT
TRBJ2-1	NA	TRBV7-9	NA	CASSPAGQQYNEQFF	TGTGCCAGCAGCCCCGCGGGACAGCAGTACAATGAGCAGTTCTTC
TRBJ2-2	TRBD1	TRBV7-2	NA	CASSQDRNYGELFF	TGTGCCAGCAGCCAGGACAGGAATTACGGGGAGCTGTTTTTT
TRBJ1-6	NA	TRBV6-5	NA	CASSPSYRVRSPLHF	TGTGCCAGCAGTCCCTCCTACAGGGTGCGATCACCCCTCCACTTT
TRBJ1-2	NA	TRBV20-1	NA	CSARTDYGYTF	TGCAGTGCTAGGACTGACTATGGCTACACCTTC
TRBJ1-1	NA	TRBV7-9	NA	CASSLVNGGEAFF	TGTGCCAGCAGCTTAGTGAACGGAGGTGAAGCTTTCTTT
TRBJ1-1	NA	TRBV6-2/TRBV6-3	NA	CASSYRGGRNTEAFF	TGTGCCAGCAGTTACCGTGGGGGGAGGAACACTGAAGCTTTCTTT